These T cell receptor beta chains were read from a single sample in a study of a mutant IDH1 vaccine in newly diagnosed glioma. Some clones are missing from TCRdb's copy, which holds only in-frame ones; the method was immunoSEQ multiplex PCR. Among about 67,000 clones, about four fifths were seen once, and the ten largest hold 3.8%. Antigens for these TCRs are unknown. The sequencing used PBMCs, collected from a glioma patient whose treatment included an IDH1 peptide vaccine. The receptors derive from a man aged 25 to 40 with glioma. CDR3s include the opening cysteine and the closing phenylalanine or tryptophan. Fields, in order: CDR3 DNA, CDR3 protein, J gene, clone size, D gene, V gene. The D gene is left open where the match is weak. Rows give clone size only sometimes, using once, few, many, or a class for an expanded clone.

DNA: TGTGCCAGCAGCTTAGCCGGGCCGGGCAATCAGCCCCAGCATTTT
CDR3: CASSLAGPGNQPQHF
J: TRBJ1-5
size: once
D: NA
V: TRBV7-2

DNA: TGTGCCAGCAGCCAACGAACAACTAATGAAAAACTGTTTTTT
CDR3: CASSQRTTNEKLFF
J: TRBJ1-4
size: NA
D: NA
V: TRBV14

DNA: TGTGCCAGTCGGGGCTCCTACAATGAGCAGTTCTTC
CDR3: CASRGSYNEQFF
J: TRBJ2-1
size: NA
D: NA
V: TRBV6-5

DNA: TGTGCCACCAGCAGAGATGCCCGGGACTATAGCAATCAGCCCCAGCATTTT
CDR3: CATSRDARDYSNQPQHF
J: TRBJ1-5
size: NA
D: NA
V: TRBV15

DNA: TGTGCCAGTAACCCGGAGGTCTCTGGAAACACCATATATTTT
CDR3: CASNPEVSGNTIYF
J: TRBJ1-3
size: NA
D: NA
V: TRBV7-8

DNA: TGTGCCAGCAGCTTAATAGCGGGGGGGCCGGACGAGCAGTACTTC
CDR3: CASSLIAGGPDEQYF
J: TRBJ2-7
size: NA
D: TRBD2
V: TRBV7-6

DNA: TGTGCCAGCAGCTTATGGGTTGAAGAGACCCAGTACTTC
CDR3: CASSLWVEETQYF
J: TRBJ2-5
size: NA
D: NA
V: TRBV5-8

DNA: TGCGCCAGCAGCTCCAGGGGGTTCAGCACAGATACGCAGTATTTT
CDR3: CASSSRGFSTDTQYF
J: TRBJ2-3
size: NA
D: TRBD1
V: TRBV5-1

DNA: TGCAGCATCGCACGCGGGATACGCACAGATACGCAGTATTTT
CDR3: CSIARGIRTDTQYF
J: TRBJ2-3
size: NA
D: NA
V: TRBV29-1

DNA: TGCGCCAGCAGCTTAGCTGGACGGATGCCGCAGGTCGAGCAGTACTTC
CDR3: CASSLAGRMPQVEQYF
J: TRBJ2-7
size: NA
D: NA
V: TRBV5-1

DNA: TGTGCCTGGAGCCAGGGGGTCACCGGGGAGCTGTTTTTT
CDR3: CAWSQGVTGELFF
J: TRBJ2-2
size: NA
D: TRBD1
V: TRBV30

DNA: TGTGCCAGCAGCCTTGGAACCTACGAGCAGTACTTC
CDR3: CASSLGTYEQYF
J: TRBJ2-7
size: NA
D: NA
V: TRBV5-6

DNA: TGTGCCAGCAGTGAATTTAGCGGGGGCCAAGAGACCCAGTACTTC
CDR3: CASSEFSGGQETQYF
J: TRBJ2-5
size: NA
D: TRBD2
V: TRBV6-1

DNA: TGCGCCAGCAGCCTCTCCCACGGTGAAGAGACCCAGTACTTC
CDR3: CASSLSHGEETQYF
J: TRBJ2-5
size: NA
D: NA
V: TRBV5-1

DNA: TGTGCCAGCAGCCTATACCGGGACAGGGGTAATGAGCAGTTCTTC
CDR3: CASSLYRDRGNEQFF
J: TRBJ2-1
size: NA
D: TRBD1
V: TRBV14

DNA: TGTGCCAGCTCACCACGGACAGCTAAGAACACCGGGGAGCTGTTTTTT
CDR3: CASSPRTAKNTGELFF
J: TRBJ2-2
size: NA
D: NA
V: TRBV18

DNA: TGCAGCGTGGGAAACAGGGGGGGGACAGATACGCAGTATTTT
CDR3: CSVGNRGGTDTQYF
J: TRBJ2-3
size: NA
D: NA
V: TRBV29-1

DNA: TGTGCCAGCAGCTTGACCATTAATGAAAAACTGTTTTTT
CDR3: CASSLTINEKLFF
J: TRBJ1-4
size: NA
D: NA
V: TRBV7-2

DNA: TGTGCCAGCAGCTTGAATACGGGCGACACCGGGGAGCTGTTTTTT
CDR3: CASSLNTGDTGELFF
J: TRBJ2-2
size: NA
D: NA
V: TRBV5-5

DNA: TGTGCTAGTGGTTTGGAAACCCCCTATGGCTACACCTTC
CDR3: CASGLETPYGYTF
J: TRBJ1-2
size: NA
D: NA
V: TRBV12-5

DNA: TGTGCCAGCAGCTTGGTCCCAAGGGACAGGGGATCAGGCTACACCTTC
CDR3: CASSLVPRDRGSGYTF
J: TRBJ1-2
size: NA
D: TRBD1
V: TRBV5-6

DNA: TGTGCCAGCAGTGACAGGGCCTGGAACACTGAAGCTTTCTTT
CDR3: CASSDRAWNTEAFF
J: TRBJ1-1
size: NA
D: NA
V: TRBV6-1

DNA: TGCGCCAGCAGCCTGGCTGGGGGCGTTGAAAAACTGTTTTTT
CDR3: CASSLAGGVEKLFF
J: TRBJ1-4
size: NA
D: NA
V: TRBV5-1

DNA: TGTGCCAGCAGTTTAGGGGGCGAGGAAAAACTGTTTTTT
CDR3: CASSLGGEEKLFF
J: TRBJ1-4
size: NA
D: NA
V: TRBV28